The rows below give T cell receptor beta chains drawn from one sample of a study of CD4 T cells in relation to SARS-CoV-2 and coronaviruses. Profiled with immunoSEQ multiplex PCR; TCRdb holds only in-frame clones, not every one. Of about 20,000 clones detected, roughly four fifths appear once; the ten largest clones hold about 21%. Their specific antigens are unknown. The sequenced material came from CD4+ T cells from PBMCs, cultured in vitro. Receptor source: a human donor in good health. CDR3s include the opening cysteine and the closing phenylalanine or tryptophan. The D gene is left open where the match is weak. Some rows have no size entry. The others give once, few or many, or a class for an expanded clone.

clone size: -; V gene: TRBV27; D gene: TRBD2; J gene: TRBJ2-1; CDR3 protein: CASSLRTSGGSSYNEQFF; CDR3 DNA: TGTGCCAGCAGTTTACGGACTAGCGGGGGGAGCTCCTACAATGAGCAGTTCTTC
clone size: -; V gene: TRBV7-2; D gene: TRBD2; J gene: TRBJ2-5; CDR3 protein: CASSFGGRAAETQYF; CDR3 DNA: TGTGCCAGCAGCTTCGGCGGGAGGGCGGCCGAGACCCAGTACTTC
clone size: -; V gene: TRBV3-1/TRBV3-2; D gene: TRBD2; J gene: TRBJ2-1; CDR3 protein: CASSQASGSSNEQFF; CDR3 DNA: TGTGCCAGCAGCCAAGCCAGCGGGAGCAGCAATGAGCAGTTCTTC
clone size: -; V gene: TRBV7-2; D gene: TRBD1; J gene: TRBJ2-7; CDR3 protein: CASSLGTGGASSYEQYF; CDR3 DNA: TGTGCCAGCAGCCTCGGGACAGGGGGCGCTTCCTCCTACGAGCAGTACTTC
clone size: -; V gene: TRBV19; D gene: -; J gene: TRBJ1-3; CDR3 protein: CASSIQISENTIYF; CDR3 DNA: TGTGCCAGTAGTATACAGATTTCAGAAAACACCATATATTTT
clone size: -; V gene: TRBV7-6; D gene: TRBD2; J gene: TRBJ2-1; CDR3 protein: CASSDRTSGRDEQFF; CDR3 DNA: TGTGCCAGCTCCGACCGGACTAGCGGGAGGGATGAGCAGTTCTTC
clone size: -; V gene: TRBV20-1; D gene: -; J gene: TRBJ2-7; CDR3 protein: CSAYRDYEQYF; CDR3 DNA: TGCAGTGCCTACAGGGACTACGAGCAGTACTTC
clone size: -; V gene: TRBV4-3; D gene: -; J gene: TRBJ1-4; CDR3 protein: CASSRPRSPNEKLFF; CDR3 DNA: TGCGCCAGCAGTCGCCCCAGGTCCCCTAATGAAAAACTGTTTTTT
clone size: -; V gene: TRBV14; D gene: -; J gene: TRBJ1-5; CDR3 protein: CASSQDSHQPQHF; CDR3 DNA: TGTGCCAGCAGCCAAGATTCACATCAGCCCCAGCATTTT
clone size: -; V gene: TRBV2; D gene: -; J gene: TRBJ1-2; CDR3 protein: CASSSGFTGDGYTF; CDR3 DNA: TGTGCCAGCAGTAGCGGGTTCACGGGCGATGGCTACACCTTC
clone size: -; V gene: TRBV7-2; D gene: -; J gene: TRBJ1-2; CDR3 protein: CASSFGQGPGYTF; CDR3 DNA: TGTGCCAGCAGCTTCGGGCAGGGTCCTGGCTACACCTTC
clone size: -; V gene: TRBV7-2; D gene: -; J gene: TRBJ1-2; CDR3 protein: CASSLTVNYGYTF; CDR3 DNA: TGTGCCAGCAGCCTCACAGTTAACTATGGCTACACCTTC
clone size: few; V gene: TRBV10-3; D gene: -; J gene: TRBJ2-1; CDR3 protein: CAIRIAASYNEQFF; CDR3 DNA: TGTGCCATCAGAATAGCGGCATCCTACAATGAGCAGTTCTTC
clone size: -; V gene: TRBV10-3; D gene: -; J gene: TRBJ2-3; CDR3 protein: CAINGGLSTDTQYF; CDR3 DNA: TGTGCCATCAATGGGGGGCTGAGCACAGATACGCAGTATTTT
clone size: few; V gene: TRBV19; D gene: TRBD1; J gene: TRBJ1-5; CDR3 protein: CASSSDRGNQPQHF; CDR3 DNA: TGTGCCAGTAGTAGCGACAGGGGGAATCAGCCCCAGCATTTT
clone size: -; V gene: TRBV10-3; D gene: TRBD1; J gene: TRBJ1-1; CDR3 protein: CAIRGQLIMNTEAFF; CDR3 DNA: TGTGCCATCAGGGGACAGTTAATTATGAACACTGAAGCTTTCTTT
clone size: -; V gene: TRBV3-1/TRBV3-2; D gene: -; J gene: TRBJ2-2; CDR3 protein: CASSHGAPNTGELFF; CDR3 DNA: TGTGCCAGCAGCCACGGGGCTCCGAACACCGGGGAGCTGTTTTTT
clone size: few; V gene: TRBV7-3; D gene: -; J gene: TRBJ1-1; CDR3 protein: CASSLSPGQNTEAFF; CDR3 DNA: TGTGCCAGCAGCTTATCCCCGGGACAGAACACTGAAGCTTTCTTT
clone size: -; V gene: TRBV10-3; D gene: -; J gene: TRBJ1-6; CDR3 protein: CAISGGGSSPLHF; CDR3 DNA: TGTGCCATCAGTGGAGGGGGTAGTTCACCCCTCCACTTT
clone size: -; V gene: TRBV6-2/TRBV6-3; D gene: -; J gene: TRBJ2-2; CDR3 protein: CASSIYGELFF; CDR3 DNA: TGTGCCAGCAGCATTTACGGGGAGCTGTTTTTT
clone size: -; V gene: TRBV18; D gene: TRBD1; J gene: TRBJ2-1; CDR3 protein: CASSPFTGGNNEQFF; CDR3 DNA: TGTGCCAGCTCACCATTTACAGGGGGGAACAATGAGCAGTTCTTC
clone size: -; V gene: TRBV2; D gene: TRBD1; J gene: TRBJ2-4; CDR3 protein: CASSTDRGAKNIQYF; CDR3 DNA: TGTGCCAGCAGCACGGACAGGGGGGCCAAAAACATTCAGTACTTC
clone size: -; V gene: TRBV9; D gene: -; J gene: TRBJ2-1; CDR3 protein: CASSFGVEQFF; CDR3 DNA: TGTGCCAGCAGCTTCGGGGTGGAGCAGTTCTTC
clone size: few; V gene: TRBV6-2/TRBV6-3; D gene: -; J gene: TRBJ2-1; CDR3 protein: CASSPQQERPFF; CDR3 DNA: TGTGCCAGCAGCCCTCAGCAGGAGAGACCGTTCTTC
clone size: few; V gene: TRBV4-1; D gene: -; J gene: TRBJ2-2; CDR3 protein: CASRHLYRSNTGELFF; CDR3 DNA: TGCGCCAGCAGACACCTTTACAGGAGCAACACCGGGGAGCTGTTTTTT
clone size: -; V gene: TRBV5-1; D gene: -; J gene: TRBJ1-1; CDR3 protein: CASSKQNTEAFF; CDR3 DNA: TGCGCCAGCAGCAAACAGAACACTGAAGCTTTCTTT
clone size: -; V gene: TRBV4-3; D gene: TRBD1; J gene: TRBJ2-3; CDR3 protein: CASSQAPSGQGADTQYF; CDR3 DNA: TGCGCCAGCAGCCAAGCCCCGTCCGGACAGGGCGCAGATACGCAGTATTTT
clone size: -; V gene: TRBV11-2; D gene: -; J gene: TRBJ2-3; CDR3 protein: CASSPNRVYLDTQYF; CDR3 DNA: TGTGCCAGCAGCCCAAACAGGGTCTACCTGGATACGCAGTATTTT